The T cell receptor beta chain described here comes from a study of cytomegalovirus exposure and HLA in healthy donors. Losses at the gene ends were 3 bases for V and 3 bases for J; bases not matched to a gene: 8. This CDR3 has 16 amino acids. Germline V gives CDR1 MGHRA, CDR2 YSYEKL. The repertoire was sequenced with immunoSEQ multiplex PCR; TCRdb's copy has only in-frame clones and lacks some. The sample includes tens of thousands of clones, approximately 90% of them seen just once. Sequenced material: PBMCs. This chain joins TRBV4-1 and TRBJ2-3, with TRBD2 identical over 8 bases. The TCR was taken from a woman between 18 and 29 years old in good health and CMV-seropositive. The DNA for the CDR3 is TGCGCCAGCAGCCAGGCCCCCGGGAGGGTGACAGATACGCAGTATTTT. This encodes CASSQAPGRVTDTQYF.